The 5 T cell receptor beta chains presented below share a single source sample, sequenced in a study of blood T cell repertoires in COVID-19 (dated by TCRdb to the early 2020s). Receptors were amplified or captured by the immunoSEQ multiplex PCR assay. The clones in this table, taken by TCRdb from immuneACCESS, are in-frame only. Not every clone is retained; where verified, under half of the shortfall comes from an unresolved V gene, and the cause of the rest is unknown. Present in this sample are about 160,000 clones, about nine tenths of which were seen just once. Roughly 2.1% of the sample is in the top ten clones. The sample consisted of peripheral blood. The source of these receptors is a man between 18 and 29 years old with acute or convalescent COVID-19.

The V and J genes are TRBV5-1 and TRBJ2-1; 13 bases map to TRBD2. CDR1 and CDR2 (germline): SGHRS, YFSETQ. The CDR3 runs 15 residues. With V trimmed by 2 bases and J by 5 bases, 1 base remained unmatched. CDR3: CASSFGLAGDNEQFF. The CDR3, as DNA: TGCGCCAGCAGCTTCGGACTAGCGGGGGACAATGAGCAGTTCTTC.

The chain combines TRBV28 with TRBJ2-3; tentative D call: TRBD1 (6 bases). Germline V lookup: CDR1 MDHEN, CDR2 SYDVKM. V lost 3 bases, J lost 3 bases, and 10 bases lay in between. This CDR3 has 14 amino acids. Here the CDR3 reads CASSFRGGTDTQYF. CDR3 sequence (DNA): TGTGCCAGCAGTTTCAGGGGTGGGACAGATACGCAGTATTTT.

V is TRBV6-5 and J is TRBJ2-7; D possibly corresponds to TRBD2 (5 bases). Germline CDR1 MNHEY, CDR2 SVGAGI. The CDR3 totals 15 residues. Trimming removed 3 bases at V and 0 bases at J, with 12 bases between. The CDR3 region has the DNA TGTGCCAGCAGTTATTCGGGGATCTTCTCCTACGAGCAGTACTTC. This encodes CASSYSGIFSYEQYF.

The chain carries TRBV4-1 and TRBJ2-7; D might be TRBD2 (6 bases). CDR1 MGHRA and CDR2 YSYEKL come from the germline V gene. The CDR3 is 16 amino acids. Trimming cost V 0 bases and J 4 bases, with 16 bases left between them. The CDR3 DNA is TGCGCCAGCAGCCAAGATAAGGAGCGGGTGGTATACGAGCAGTACTTC. Protein sequence: CASSQDKERVVYEQYF.

The V gene is TRBV4-1, the J gene TRBJ1-2; 8 positions agree with TRBD1. The ends lost 5 bases at V and 1 base at J; junction bases unmatched: 15. The germline CDR1 and CDR2 sequences are MGHRA and YSYEKL. This CDR3 comprises 18 residues. The CDR3 sequence: CASSSPPGGVKSNYGYTF. DNA of the CDR3: TGCGCCAGCAGCTCCCCACCAGGGGGCGTGAAGAGTAACTATGGCTACACCTTC.